A selection of T cell receptor beta chains follows, all from one sample in a study of identical twins. TCRdb re-analysed the 5' RACE reads in MiXCR, keeping a single row per CDR3 protein. The sample has fewer than 350,000 distinct CDR3 sequences, more than 6.5% seen once. This same sample was also part of a study on yellow fever vaccine responses in identical twins.

Sequencing was carried out using memory (CD45RO+) T cells sorted from blood. These receptors originate from a woman aged 18 to 35 in good health. CDR3s include the opening cysteine and the closing phenylalanine or tryptophan. The D gene is left open where the match is weak. Only part of the rows carry a size: once, few, many, or a class if the clone is expanded.

abundance | j_gene | d_gene | v_gene | CDR3nt | CDR3aa
few | TRBJ1-6 | TRBD1 | TRBV20-1 | TGCAGTGCTAGTGACCGGACAGGGGTGGGTTCACCCCTCCACTTT | CSASDRTGVGSPLHF
few | TRBJ1-2 | TRBD1 | TRBV5-4 | TGTGCCAGCAGCTTGGAGGACAGGGGTGGTGGCTACACCTTC | CASSLEDRGGGYTF
few | TRBJ1-2 | TRBD1 | TRBV20-1 | TGCAGTGCTAGGATCGGGACAGGACATGGCTACACCTTC | CSARIGTGHGYTF
many | TRBJ1-4 | NA | TRBV25-1 | TGTGCCAGCAGTGCCATTAATGAAAAACTGTTTTTT | CASSAINEKLFF
few | TRBJ2-3 | TRBD2 | TRBV7-9 | TGTGCCAGCAGCTTAGATCCGGGAGGGGACACAGATACGCAGTATTTT | CASSLDPGGDTDTQYF
NA | TRBJ2-2 | NA | TRBV19 | TGTGCCAGTTACAGGACCGGGGAGCTGTTTTTT | CASYRTGELFF
NA | TRBJ2-3 | NA | TRBV29-1 | TGCAGCGTTGACATTAACAGCCCTTTGGGGGATACGCAGTATTTT | CSVDINSPLGDTQYF
few | TRBJ2-5 | NA | TRBV2 | TGTGCCAGCAGTGCACTAGCTGAAACGGAGACCCAGTACTTC | CASSALAETETQYF
NA | TRBJ2-5 | TRBD2 | TRBV27 | TGTGCCAGCAGACCCCCTAGCGGGGGACCTTCGAAGACCCAGTACTTC | CASRPPSGGPSKTQYF
NA | TRBJ2-3 | TRBD1 | TRBV29-1 | TGCAGCGTAGCTATGGGACAGGGACAAAGTACGCAGTATTTT | CSVAMGQGQSTQYF
few | TRBJ2-1 | TRBD2 | TRBV6-2/TRBV6-3 | TGTGCCAGCAGTAAACTTGACCTTAGCGGGAGGGCCGTCTATGAGCAGTTCTTC | CASSKLDLSGRAVYEQFF
few | TRBJ1-1 | NA | TRBV29-1 | TGCAGCGTTGTACTTACTGGGGGAGTGGGGAACACTGAAGCTTTCTTT | CSVVLTGGVGNTEAFF
NA | TRBJ2-3 | NA | TRBV28 | TGTGCCAGCAACGCAGAGGATACGCAGTATTTT | CASNAEDTQYF
many | TRBJ2-1 | TRBD2 | TRBV11-2 | TGTGCCAGCAGCTCAGTAGCGGGACGATACAATGAGCAGTTCTTC | CASSSVAGRYNEQFF
NA | TRBJ2-1 | TRBD2 | TRBV3-1 | TGTGCCAGCAGCCTCCCCGGACTAGCGGGACCCCTTGAGCAGTTCTTC | CASSLPGLAGPLEQFF
few | TRBJ2-1 | NA | TRBV20-1 | TGCAGTGCTAAAGGGGGTCTTACCTACAATGAGCAGTTCTTC | CSAKGGLTYNEQFF
many | TRBJ1-2 | NA | TRBV11-2 | TGTGCCAGCAGCTTTGACAGAAGGATCTATGGCTACACCTTC | CASSFDRRIYGYTF
NA | TRBJ2-1 | NA | TRBV2 | TGTGCCAGCAGTACCACTGCTGAGCAGTTCTTC | CASSTTAEQFF
few | TRBJ2-2 | NA | TRBV20-1 | TGCAGTGCTAGTCGCCTAGGCTACACCGGGGAGCTGTTTTTT | CSASRLGYTGELFF
few | TRBJ2-7 | TRBD1 | TRBV28 | TGTGCCAGCACCCCATCCACGGGACAGGCGACTTCCTACGAGCAGTACTTC | CASTPSTGQATSYEQYF
few | TRBJ1-3 | NA | TRBV3-1 | TGTGCCAGCAGCCAAGATGGGGGGACTCTCGGAAACACCATATATTTT | CASSQDGGTLGNTIYF
NA | TRBJ2-3 | TRBD2 | TRBV6-1 | TGTGCCAGCACCGGCGGGAGGGACTACCTTAGCACAGATACGCAGTATTTT | CASTGGRDYLSTDTQYF
NA | TRBJ2-3 | TRBD2 | TRBV19 | TGTGCCAGTAGTATACTAGCGGGAGGTGGAGATACGCAGTATTTT | CASSILAGGGDTQYF
few | TRBJ2-1 | NA | TRBV2 | TGTGCCAGCGCGCCCGACGGGGCTTGGGAGCAGTTCTTC | CASAPDGAWEQFF
many | TRBJ2-1 | TRBD2 | TRBV25-1 | TGTGCCAGCAGTGATTGGGCTAGCGGCACCAATGAGCAGTTCTTC | CASSDWASGTNEQFF
NA | TRBJ2-2 | TRBD1 | TRBV7-2 | TGTGCCAGCAGCTTAGTGGTGTCAGGGGGCACCGGGGAGCTGTTTTTT | CASSLVVSGGTGELFF
many | TRBJ1-3 | NA | TRBV28 | TGTGCCAGCAGTTTAAGAGGAAACACCATATATTTT | CASSLRGNTIYF
NA | TRBJ2-1 | TRBD1 | TRBV10-3 | TGTGCCATCAGTGGGGGACAGGGGGCCTACAATGAGCAGTTCTTC | CAISGGQGAYNEQFF
many | TRBJ1-4 | NA | TRBV3-1 | TGTGCCAGCAGCGAGACCGGGCCCCATGAAAAACTGTTTTTT | CASSETGPHEKLFF
few | TRBJ1-2 | TRBD1 | TRBV5-1 | TGCGCCAGCAGATTCGGGACAGGCTATGGCTACACCTTC | CASRFGTGYGYTF
few | TRBJ1-3 | TRBD1 | TRBV20-1 | TGCAGTGCAGGACAGGGTCTTGGAAACACCATATATTTT | CSAGQGLGNTIYF
many | TRBJ2-1 | NA | TRBV7-6 | TGTGCCAGCAGCCGGGAACTAGGTAGGAGTAATGAGCAGTTCTTC | CASSRELGRSNEQFF
few | TRBJ2-1 | NA | TRBV24-1 | TGTGCCACCAGTGACCCCGGGACCTCACCGCAAAATGAGCAGTTCTTC | CATSDPGTSPQNEQFF
many | TRBJ2-3 | NA | TRBV15 | TGTGCCACCAGCAGAGACAGGGCAGATACGCAGTATTTT | CATSRDRADTQYF
many | TRBJ2-5 | NA | TRBV5-1 | TGCGCCAGCAGCGAAACAGGGCGGGAGACCCAGTACTTC | CASSETGRETQYF
few | TRBJ2-1 | TRBD2 | TRBV28 | TGTGCCAGCAGTTCTAGCGGGGGGCGTCATAATGAGCAGTTCTTC | CASSSSGGRHNEQFF
many | TRBJ2-2 | TRBD2 | TRBV6-2/TRBV6-3 | TGTGCCAGCAGACTAGCGGGAGACACCGGGGAGCTGTTTTTT | CASRLAGDTGELFF
few | TRBJ2-7 | TRBD2 | TRBV12-3/TRBV12-4 | TGTGCCAGCAGCCGGACTAGCGGGTTATACGAGCAGTACTTC | CASSRTSGLYEQYF
many | TRBJ1-1 | NA | TRBV5-1 | TGCGCCAGCAGCTTGGAATTAGAGAACACTGAAGCTTTCTTT | CASSLELENTEAFF
NA | TRBJ2-1 | NA | TRBV2 | TGTGCCAGCAAACCAATCCAGGTCGGATTAAACTACAATGAGCAGTTCTTC | CASKPIQVGLNYNEQFF
few | TRBJ2-6 | NA | TRBV12-3/TRBV12-4 | TGTGCCAGCAGGGAGCGCTCTGGGGCCAACGTCCTGACTTTC | CASRERSGANVLTF
few | TRBJ1-1 | NA | TRBV29-1 | TGCAGCGTTGGTGGGCCTAACACTGAAGCTTTCTTT | CSVGGPNTEAFF
once | TRBJ2-3 | NA | TRBV7-2 | TGTGCCAGCAGCCCCACCCCGACAGATACGCAGTATTTT | CASSPTPTDTQYF
many | TRBJ2-1 | TRBD2 | TRBV9 | TGTGCCAGCAGCCGAACCACCCGACTAGCGGGGAATGAGCAGTTCTTC | CASSRTTRLAGNEQFF
NA | TRBJ2-5 | NA | TRBV11-2 | TGTGCCAGCAGCTTAGGGGGAGAGGGAGAGACCCAGTACTTC | CASSLGGEGETQYF